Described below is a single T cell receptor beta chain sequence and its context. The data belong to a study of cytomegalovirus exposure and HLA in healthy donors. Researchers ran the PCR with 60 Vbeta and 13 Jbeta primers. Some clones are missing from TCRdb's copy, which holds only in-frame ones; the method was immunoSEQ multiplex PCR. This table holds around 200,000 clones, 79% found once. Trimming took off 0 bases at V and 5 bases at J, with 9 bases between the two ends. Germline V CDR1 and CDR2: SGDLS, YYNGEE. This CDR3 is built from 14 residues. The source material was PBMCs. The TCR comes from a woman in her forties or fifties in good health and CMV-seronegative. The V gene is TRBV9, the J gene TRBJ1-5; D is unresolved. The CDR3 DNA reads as TGTGCCAGCAGCGTAGGGGCAGAGTATCAGCCCCAGCATTTT. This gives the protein CASSVGAEYQPQHF.